A selection of T cell receptor beta chains follows, all from one sample in a study of T-cell reconstitution after alpha-beta-depleted transplantation in children. TCRdb reanalysed the PCR reads using MiXCR and keeps one entry per CDR3 protein. The sample lists hundreds of thousands of distinct CDR3 sequences; around 7.3% were seen once. The sequencing used peripheral blood, collected 360 days after TCRalphabeta/CD19-depleted stem cell transplant. The receptors come from a female patient between 2 and 10 years old who had a stem cell transplant for Fanconi anemia, so the T cells may come from the graft donor. The CDR3 runs from the conserved cysteine through the conserved F or W. A D gene is named only where the DNA matches it firmly. Size tells how often a clone was seen (once, few, many) or the class of an expanded clone, and some rows leave it out.

>TRBV11-2|TRBJ1-5|NA|NA
TGTGCCAGCAGCTTAGGTTCTGGACCCATGGTGCCCCAGCATTTT
CASSLGSGPMVPQHF
>TRBV3-1|TRBJ1-3|NA|NA
TGTGCCAGCAGCCAACCAGGGACGGGAAACACCATATATTTT
CASSQPGTGNTIYF
>TRBV7-2|TRBJ1-5|few|NA
TGTGCCAGCAGCTTAGGCGGGGGGCTATACGACCATCAGCCCCAGCATTTT
CASSLGGGLYDHQPQHF
>TRBV3-1|TRBJ1-5|NA|TRBD1
TGTGCCAGCATCCTAATCGGGACAGGGTGGACTAGCAATCAGCCCCAGCATTTT
CASILIGTGWTSNQPQHF
>TRBV12-3/TRBV12-4|TRBJ2-5|many|NA
TGTGCCAGCACCTCGGACGGCCACGGGGAGACCCAGTACTTC
CASTSDGHGETQYF
>TRBV5-5|TRBJ2-7|many|NA
TGTGCCAGCACCCCAGCAGAATCCTACGAGCAGTACTTC
CASTPAESYEQYF
>TRBV7-6|TRBJ2-1|many|NA
TGTGCCAGCAGCTTAGCCAACAGGGAATACAATGAGCAGTTCTTC
CASSLANREYNEQFF
>TRBV7-6|TRBJ1-4|many|NA
TGTGCCAGCAGCTTAAGGGGGGCAAAACTGTTTTTT
CASSLRGAKLFF
>TRBV20-1|TRBJ2-2|many|NA
TGCAGTGCTAGAGCGGCAGCGCCCACCGGGGAGCTGTTTTTT
CSARAAAPTGELFF
>TRBV30|TRBJ2-1|many|TRBD2
TGTGCCTGGACTAGCGGCCCCTACAATGAGCAGTTCTTC
CAWTSGPYNEQFF
>TRBV20-1|TRBJ1-1|few|NA
TGCAGTGCTGAAACCGGGACCTCCGTCACTGAAGCTTTCTTT
CSAETGTSVTEAFF
>TRBV11-2|TRBJ2-3|NA|NA
TGTGCCAGCAGCTTAGCACAGCAACCTAGCACAGATACGCAGTATTTT
CASSLAQQPSTDTQYF
>TRBV5-1|TRBJ1-4|many|NA
TGCGCCAGCAGTCCCTCCAGGGTTAATGAAAAACTGTTTTTT
CASSPSRVNEKLFF
>TRBV3-1|TRBJ1-6|NA|NA
TGTGCCAGCAGCCAAGGGCACGGTTTGAATTCACCCCTCCACTTT
CASSQGHGLNSPLHF